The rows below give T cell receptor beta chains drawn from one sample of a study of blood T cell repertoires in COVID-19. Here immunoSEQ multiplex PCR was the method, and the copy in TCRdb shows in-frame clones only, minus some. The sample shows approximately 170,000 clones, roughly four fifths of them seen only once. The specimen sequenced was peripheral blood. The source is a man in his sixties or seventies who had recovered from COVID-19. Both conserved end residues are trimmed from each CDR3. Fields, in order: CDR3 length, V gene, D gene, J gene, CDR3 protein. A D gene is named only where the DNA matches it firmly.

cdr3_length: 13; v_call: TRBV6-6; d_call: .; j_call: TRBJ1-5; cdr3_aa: ASSSDQGFSQPQH
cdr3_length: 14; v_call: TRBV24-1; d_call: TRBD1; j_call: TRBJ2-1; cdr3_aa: ATSDPDRAALEEQF
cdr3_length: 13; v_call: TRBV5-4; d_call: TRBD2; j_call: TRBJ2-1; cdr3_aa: ASRKTSTSYNEQF
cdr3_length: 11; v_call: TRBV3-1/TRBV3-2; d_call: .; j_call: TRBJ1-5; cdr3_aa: ASSPTGNQPQH
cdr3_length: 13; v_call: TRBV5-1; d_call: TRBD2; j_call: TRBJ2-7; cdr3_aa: ASSPLNSGIGEQY
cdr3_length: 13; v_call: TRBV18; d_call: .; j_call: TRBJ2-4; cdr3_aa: ASSSPGEAKNIQY
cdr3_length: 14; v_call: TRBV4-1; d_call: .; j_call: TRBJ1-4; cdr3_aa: ASSQDPGSTNEKLF
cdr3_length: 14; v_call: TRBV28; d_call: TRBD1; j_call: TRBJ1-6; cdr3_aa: ASQEGAVPYNSPLH
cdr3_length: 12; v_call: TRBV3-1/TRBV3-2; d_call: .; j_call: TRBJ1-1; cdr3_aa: ASSLNQGRTEAF
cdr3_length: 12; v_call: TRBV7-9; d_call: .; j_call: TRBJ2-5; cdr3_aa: ASSLIGGRETQY
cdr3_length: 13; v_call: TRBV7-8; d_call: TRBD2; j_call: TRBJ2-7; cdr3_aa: ASSLGPSGSYEQY
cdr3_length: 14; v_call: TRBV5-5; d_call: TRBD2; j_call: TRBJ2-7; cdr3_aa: ASSLLGTSGSYEQY
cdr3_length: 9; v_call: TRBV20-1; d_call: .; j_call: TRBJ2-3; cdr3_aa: SARGHPGGY
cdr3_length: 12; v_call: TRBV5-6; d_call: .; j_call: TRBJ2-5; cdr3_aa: ASSLAAGKKTQY
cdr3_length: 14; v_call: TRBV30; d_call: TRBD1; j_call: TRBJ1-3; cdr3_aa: AWRGRDRNSGNTIY
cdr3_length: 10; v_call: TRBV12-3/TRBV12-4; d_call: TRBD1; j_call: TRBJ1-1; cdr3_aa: ASERTGGFAF
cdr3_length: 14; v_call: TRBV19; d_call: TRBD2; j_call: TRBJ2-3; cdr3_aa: ASTSTREGYIDTQY
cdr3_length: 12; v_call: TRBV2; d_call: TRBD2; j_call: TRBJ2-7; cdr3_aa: ASSDGRTTYEQY
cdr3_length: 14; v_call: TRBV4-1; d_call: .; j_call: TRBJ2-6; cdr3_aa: ASSHTTGTGANVLT
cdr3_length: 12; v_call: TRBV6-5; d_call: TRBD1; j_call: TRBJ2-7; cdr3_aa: ASRPGQGPYEQY
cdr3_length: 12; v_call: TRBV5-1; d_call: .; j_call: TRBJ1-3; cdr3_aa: ASSTIQIGNTIY
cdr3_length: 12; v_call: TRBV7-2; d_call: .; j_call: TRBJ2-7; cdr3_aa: ASSAGDPAGEQY
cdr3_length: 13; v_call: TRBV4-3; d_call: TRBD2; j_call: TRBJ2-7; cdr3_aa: ASSLLTSGKIEQY
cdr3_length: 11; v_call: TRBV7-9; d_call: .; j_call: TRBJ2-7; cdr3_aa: ASSLRTQAEQY
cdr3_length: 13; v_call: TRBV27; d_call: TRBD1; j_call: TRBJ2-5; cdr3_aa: ASSPTGGWSETQY
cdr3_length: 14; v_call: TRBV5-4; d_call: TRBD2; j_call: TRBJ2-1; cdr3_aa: ASSPTSGSGYGEQF
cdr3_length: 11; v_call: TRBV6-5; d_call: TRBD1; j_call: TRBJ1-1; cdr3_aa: ASTPGGGTEAF
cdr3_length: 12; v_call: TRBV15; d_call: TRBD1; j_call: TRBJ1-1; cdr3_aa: ATSRDRVNTEAF
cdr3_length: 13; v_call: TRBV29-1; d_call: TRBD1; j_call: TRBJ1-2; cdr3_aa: SVDPRDRDPYGYT
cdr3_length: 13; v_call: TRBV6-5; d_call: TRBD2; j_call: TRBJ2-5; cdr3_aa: ASTTGLAGGETQY